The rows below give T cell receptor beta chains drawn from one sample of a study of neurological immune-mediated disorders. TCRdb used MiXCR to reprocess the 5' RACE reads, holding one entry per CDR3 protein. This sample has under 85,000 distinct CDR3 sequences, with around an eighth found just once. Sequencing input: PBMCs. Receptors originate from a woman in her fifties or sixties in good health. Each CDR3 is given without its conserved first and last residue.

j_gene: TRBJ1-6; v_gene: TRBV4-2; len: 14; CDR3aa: ASSPGTADGNSPLH
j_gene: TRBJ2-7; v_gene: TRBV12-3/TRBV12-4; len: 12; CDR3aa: ASSRDRAGYEQY
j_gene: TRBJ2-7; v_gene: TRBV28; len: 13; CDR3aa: ASSPGVTGGYEQY
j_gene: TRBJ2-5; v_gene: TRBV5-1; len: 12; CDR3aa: ASSSQGPQETQY
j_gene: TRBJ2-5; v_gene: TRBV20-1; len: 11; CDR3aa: SARNTGAETQY
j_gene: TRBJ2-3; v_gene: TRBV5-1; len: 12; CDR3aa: ASSLRNPTDTQY
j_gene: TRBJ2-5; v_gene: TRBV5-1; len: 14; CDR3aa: ASSFSLAGGQETQY
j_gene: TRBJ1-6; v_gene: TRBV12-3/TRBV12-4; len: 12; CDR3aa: ASSLRGGGSPLH
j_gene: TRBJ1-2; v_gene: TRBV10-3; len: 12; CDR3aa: AISDRATFYGYT
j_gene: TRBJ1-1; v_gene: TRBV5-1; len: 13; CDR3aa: ASSLLQGSHTEAF
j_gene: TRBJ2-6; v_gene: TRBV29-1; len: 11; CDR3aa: SVALGGANVLT
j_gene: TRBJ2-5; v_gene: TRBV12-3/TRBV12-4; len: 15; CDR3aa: ASSIWPLDTFQETQY
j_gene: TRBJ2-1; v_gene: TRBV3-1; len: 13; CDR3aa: ASSARGAVANEQF
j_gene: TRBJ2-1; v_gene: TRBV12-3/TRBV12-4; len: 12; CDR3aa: ASSISSFYNEQF
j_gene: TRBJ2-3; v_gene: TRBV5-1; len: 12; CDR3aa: ASIRGGSTDTQY
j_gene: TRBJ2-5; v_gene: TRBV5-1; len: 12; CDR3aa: ASSLGTSSETQY
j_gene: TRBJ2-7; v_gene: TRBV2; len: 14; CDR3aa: ASSGGLAGVSYEQY
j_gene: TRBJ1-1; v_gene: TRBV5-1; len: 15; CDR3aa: ASRVELRGQPNTEAF
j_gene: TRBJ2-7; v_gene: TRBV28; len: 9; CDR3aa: ASSLTGKQY
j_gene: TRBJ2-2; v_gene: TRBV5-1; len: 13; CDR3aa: ACSFGQGYTGELF
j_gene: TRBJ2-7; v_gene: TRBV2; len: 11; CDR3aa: ASTRGLTDEQY
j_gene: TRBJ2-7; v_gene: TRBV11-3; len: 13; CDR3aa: ASSLDGGRIYEQY
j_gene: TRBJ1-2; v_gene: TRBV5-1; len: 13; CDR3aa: ASSLGRGTVYGYT
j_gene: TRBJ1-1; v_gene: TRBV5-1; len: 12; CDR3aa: ASSPLTGGTEAF
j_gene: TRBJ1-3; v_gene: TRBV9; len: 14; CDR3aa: ASSVERGNSGNTIY
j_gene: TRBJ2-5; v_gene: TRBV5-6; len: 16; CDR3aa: ASSVPGPDRPLQETQY
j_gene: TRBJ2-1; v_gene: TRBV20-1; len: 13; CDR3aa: SARDPTSGGNEQF
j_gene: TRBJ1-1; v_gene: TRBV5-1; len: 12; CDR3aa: ASSLQGTNTEAF
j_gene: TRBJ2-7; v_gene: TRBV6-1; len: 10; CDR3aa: ASEKGGREQY
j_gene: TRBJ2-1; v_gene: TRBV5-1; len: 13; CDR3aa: ASSSSRGSYNEQF
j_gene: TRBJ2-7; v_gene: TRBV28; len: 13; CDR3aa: ASSLSGIGAYEQY